This passage covers 22 T cell receptor beta chains from one sample sequenced in a study of cytomegalovirus exposure and HLA in healthy donors. The primer mix had 60 Vbeta and 13 Jbeta primers. Profiled with immunoSEQ multiplex PCR; TCRdb holds only in-frame clones, not every one. This sample has about 150,000 clones, with about 80% found just once. Sequencing was done on a sample of PBMCs. The receptors stem from a man aged 35 to 55 in good health and CMV-seronegative.

J is TRBJ1-1 and V is TRBV28; 7 bases agree with TRBD1. With V trimmed by 5 bases and J by 4 bases, 10 bases remained unmatched. The CDR3 runs to 15 residues. Germline CDR1 and CDR2: MDHEN and SYDVKM. The CDR3 DNA reads TGTGCCAGCAGTGGCCGACAGGGCATTGTCACTGAAGCTTTCTTT. It specifies CASSGRQGIVTEAFF. Looking up the rest from reference TRBV28 and TRBJ1-1 gives the full variable domain: DVKVTQSSRYLVKRTGEKVFLECVQDMDHENMFWYRQDPGLGLRLIYFSYDVKMKEKGDIPEGYSVSREKKERFSLILESASTNQTSMYLCASSGRQGIVTEAFFGQGTRLTVV.

In this sample, this clone turned up once. The gene calls are TRBV10-1 and TRBJ1-1, with a tentative D call TRBD1 (6 bases). The V gene's germline CDR1 is WNHNN and CDR2 SYGVQD (reference sequence). The CDR3 totals 13 residues. With 6 bases removed from V and 3 bases from J, the gap between germline ends came to 11 bases. The CDR3 region has the DNA TGCGCCAGCAGCCCTGCAGGGGACACTGAAGCTTTCTTT. Protein: CASSPAGDTEAFF.

The CDR3 bases are TGTGCCACCAGCAGAGATCGGGATTTACGTGGCTACACCTTC. It encodes CATSRDRDLRGYTF. The genes are TRBV15 and TRBJ1-2; no reliable D call. CDR3 length: 14 residues. Germline-derived CDR1 and CDR2 are LNHNV and YYDKDF (reference sequence). With 0 bases removed from V and 7 bases from J, the gap between germline ends came to 12 bases.

The chain's CDR3 is CASSLDRTGNTIYF. The CDR3 DNA follows: TGTGCCAGCAGCTTAGACAGGACTGGAAACACCATATATTTT. The chain has TRBV7-2 and TRBJ1-3; a possible D gene is TRBD1 (5 bases). CDR3 length: 14 amino acids. V was pared by 1 base and J by 2 bases, with 6 bases between. Germline CDR1 is SGHTA and CDR2 is FQGNSA.

V is TRBV9 and J is TRBJ2-7; possibly TRBD2 for D (6 bases). CDR1 SGDLS and CDR2 YYNGEE come from the germline V gene. The CDR3 contains 13 residues. V dropped 5 bases and J dropped 1 base, with 10 bases sitting between them. CDR3 region: CASRASDSYEQYF. The CDR3 bases are TGTGCCAGCAGGGCTAGCGATTCCTACGAGCAGTACTTC.

This chain links TRBV13 with TRBJ2-7, with D perhaps matching TRBD1 (6 bases). The CDR3 length is 11 residues. In germline, CDR1 is PRHDT, CDR2 FYEKMQ (reference sequence). Trimming left V 5 bases short and J 4 bases short, with 6 bases between. This CDR3 is CASSRGYEQYF. The DNA for the CDR3 is TGTGCCAGCAGCAGGGGGTACGAGCAGTACTTC.

V usage is TRBV9 and J usage is TRBJ1-3; D not certain. This CDR3 is 15 amino acids long. The ends were cut back, 0 bases at V and 3 bases at J, with 10 bases in the middle. Germline lookup yields CDR1 SGDLS and CDR2 YYNGEE. The CDR3 DNA reads as TGTGCCAGCAGCGTAGACCCCCGGGATGGAAACACCATATATTTT. This encodes CASSVDPRDGNTIYF.

The chain combines TRBV28 with TRBJ1-5; a possible D gene is TRBD1 (6 bases). Germline loops: CDR1 MDHEN, CDR2 SYDVKM. Trimming shortened V by 6 bases and J by 7 bases, and 16 bases separated the two germline ends. The CDR3 length is 14 residues. The CDR3 DNA is TGTGCCAGCAGCGAGGGGCCCAGGGGCCAGCCCCAGCATTTT. Translating gives CASSEGPRGQPQHF.

The genes are TRBV7-9 and TRBJ2-5, with 11 bases matching TRBD2. The CDR3 has 19 residues. Losses at the gene ends were 6 bases for V and 5 bases for J; bases not matched to a gene: 20. CDR1 and CDR2 (germline): SEHNR, FQNEAQ (reference sequence). CDR3 in amino acids: CASRRGGLAGGQDGETQYF. CDR3 bases: TGTGCCAGCAGACGGGGGGGCTTAGCGGGAGGGCAAGATGGTGAGACCCAGTACTTC.

CDR3 protein: CASSLSGHSYEQYF. DNA for the CDR3: TGTGCCAGCAGCTTATCAGGTCACTCCTACGAGCAGTACTTC. The J gene is TRBJ2-5, the V gene TRBV7-9; D not certain. The DNA matches TRBJ2-7 better at its end, which makes the J call doubtful. The germline V gene encodes CDR1 SEHNR and CDR2 FQNEAQ (reference sequence). The CDR3 runs 14 residues.

V usage is TRBV19 and J usage is TRBJ1-4; the match to TRBD1 covers 11 bases. The CDR3 consists of 15 residues. Germline V lookup: CDR1 LNHDA, CDR2 SQIVND (reference sequence). J gave up 2 bases and V 5 bases, and 1 base lay outside the gene matches. Here the CDR3 reads CASSGTGGTNEKLFF. CDR3 DNA: TGTGCCAGTAGTGGGACAGGGGGGACTAATGAAAAACTGTTTTTT.

V usage is TRBV7-2 and J usage is TRBJ1-1, with 8 bases lining up with TRBD1. The CDR3 is made up of 14 amino acids. Germline trimming cut 3 bases from V and 2 bases from J; bases unmatched to any gene: 2. Germline V gene sequence: CDR1 SGHTA, CDR2 FQGNSA. The CDR3 loop reads CASSFGQGNTEAFF. The DNA of the CDR3 is TGTGCCAGCAGCTTCGGACAGGGAAACACTGAAGCTTTCTTT.

This clone was found once. The chain couples TRBV7-9 to TRBJ2-3; D not certain. Per germline, CDR1 SEHNR and CDR2 FQNEAQ (reference sequence). Trimming took 2 bases from V and 2 from J, leaving 11 bases between them. The CDR3 is made up of 15 amino acids. The CDR3 protein is CASSLRELHTDTQYF. The CDR3 DNA is TGTGCCAGCAGCTTAAGAGAGCTCCACACAGATACGCAGTATTTT.

This CDR3 reads CASISHPGDTEAFF. DNA of the CDR3: TGTGCCAGCATCTCCCACCCCGGGGACACTGAAGCTTTCTTT. V gene TRBV11-2 combines with J gene TRBJ1-1; D is unclear. The CDR3 loop spans 14 amino acids. Germline values: CDR1 SGHAT, CDR2 FQNNGV. The V end lost 7 bases, the J end lost 3 bases, and 15 bases lay between the germline ends.

J is TRBJ2-1 and V is TRBV27, with unresolved D. Trimming stripped 2 bases from V and 7 bases from J, with 15 bases between. This CDR3 is 15 amino acids long. CDR1 MNHEY and CDR2 SMNVEV come from the germline V gene (reference sequence). The CDR3 coding sequence is TGTGCCAGCAGTTTAGCGGCAAAAGGCTGGAATGAGCAGTTCTTC. This gives the protein CASSLAAKGWNEQFF.

V usage is TRBV27 and J usage is TRBJ1-2; 8 nucleotides line up with TRBD1. Germline CDR1 is MNHEY and CDR2 is SMNVEV (reference sequence). V lost 4 bases, J lost 6 bases, and 7 bases stayed unmatched. The CDR3 loop spans 14 amino acids. CDR3 nucleotide sequence: TGTGCCAGCAGTTCCCCCCAGGGGGCGGATGGCTACACCTTC. Protein product: CASSSPQGADGYTF.

This chain links TRBV2 with TRBJ2-7, with 10 bases aligning to TRBD2. The V segment lost 4 bases and the J segment 0 bases; nucleotides outside the gene matches: 3. Germline values: CDR1 SNHLY, CDR2 FYNNEI. The CDR3 has 15 amino acids. CDR3 sequence reads: CASSGTSGGSYEQYF. The CDR3, as DNA: TGTGCCAGCAGTGGGACTAGCGGTGGCTCCTACGAGCAGTACTTC.

This chain links TRBV5-4 with TRBJ1-6; a possible D gene is TRBD1 (5 bases). Germline V gives CDR1 SGHNT, CDR2 YYREEE (reference sequence). This CDR3 contains 14 residues. Deletions cut 4 bases from V and 9 bases from J, with 14 bases between. The CDR3 region is CASSGRDGSSPLHF. CDR3 nucleotide sequence: TGTGCCAGCAGCGGCCGGGACGGGAGTTCACCCCTCCACTTT.

The chain couples TRBV19 to TRBJ1-1, with 9 positions matching TRBD1. The CDR3 is made up of 14 amino acids. Germline V gene lookup returns CDR1 LNHDA and CDR2 SQIVND (reference sequence). J lost 2 bases, V lost 4 bases, and 2 bases had no gene match. In nucleotides, the CDR3 is TGTGCCAGTAGTACGGGACAGGGCAACACTGAAGCTTTCTTT. It is translated as CASSTGQGNTEAFF.

This clone was counted only a few times. The rearrangement joins TRBV30 to TRBJ1-1; the D is unclear. The CDR3 has 15 residues. Germline V gene data show CDR1 as GTSNPN and CDR2 as SVGIG (reference sequence). V was cut by 0 bases and J by 4 bases, with 15 bases left in between. The CDR3 coding sequence is TGTGCCTGGAGTGTATACAGCGGTGGGTTCACTGAAGCTTTCTTT. Amino acids: CAWSVYSGGFTEAFF. Using reference TRBV30 and TRBJ1-1 for the parts outside the CDR3, the full variable domain is SQTIHQWPATLVQPVGSPLSLECTVEGTSNPNLYWYRQAAGRGLQLLFYSVGIGQISSEVPQNLSASRPQDRQFILSSKKLLLSDSGFYLCAWSVYSGGFTEAFFGQGTRLTVV.

The chain combines TRBV27 with TRBJ2-7; 10 nucleotides agree with TRBD2. CDR1 is MNHEY and CDR2 is SMNVEV in the germline V gene (reference sequence). This CDR3 comprises 15 residues. V was pared by 8 bases and J by 3 bases, with 10 bases of the junction left unmatched. CDR3 residues: CASQVFSGRLYEQYF. DNA of the CDR3: TGTGCCAGCCAAGTCTTTAGCGGGAGGCTCTACGAGCAGTACTTC.

The chain recombines TRBV7-9 with TRBJ2-7; TRBD2 matches at 14 bases. V shed 6 bases, J shed 6 bases, and the junction held 16 bases outside the gene matches. Germline-derived CDR1 and CDR2 are SEHNR and FQNEAQ (reference sequence). The CDR3 loop spans 18 amino acids. The CDR3 here is CASSPGTSGSPSLFEQYF. The CDR3 DNA reads TGTGCCAGCAGTCCCGGGACTAGCGGGAGCCCTTCCCTCTTCGAGCAGTACTTC.